This entry is about one TCR beta chain. Assay used: immunoSEQ multiplex PCR; TCRdb lists only in-frame clones, some missing. The sample consists of tens of thousands of clones, just under 80% of them appearing once. The CDR3 runs 13 residues. CDR1 is MRHNA, CDR2 SNTAGT, per germline. V lost 3 bases, J lost 1 base, and 6 bases lay in between. Patients at the Seattle site were enrolled during active infection and followed longitudinally. This sample was included in a study of blood T cell repertoires in COVID-19. J is TRBJ1-1 and V is TRBV6-4, with a weak D call TRBD1 (5 bases). The TCR originated in a man aged 65 to 85 with COVID-19, enrolled during active disease. The sample comprised peripheral blood. The DNA for the CDR3 is TGTGCCAGCAGTGAACAGGCGAACACTGAAGCTTTCTTT. Protein: CASSEQANTEAFF.